This T cell receptor (beta chain) comes out of a study of T cells in Graves' hyperthyroidism and ophthalmopathy. Findings of the study overall: Patients with ophthalmopathy were separated from those with stable hyperthyroidism by a 13 V-J model.

TCR beta CDR3 sequences were amplified from RNA transcripts. The HTBI primer set served for first-round RT-PCR of the TCR CDR3. Using its own MiXCR run on the multiplex PCR reads, TCRdb lists one record per CDR3 protein. The sample holds approximately 400,000 distinct CDR3 sequences, approximately 14% seen once. Trimming removed 2 bases from V and 2 bases from J; junction bases left unmatched: 2. The CDR3 extends over 13 amino acids. The germline gives CDR1 DFQATT, CDR2 SNEGSKA (reference sequence). About this clonotype itself: Its cognate antigen is unknown.

Diagnoses were established using clinical symptoms, serum thyroxine and TRAb, thyroid ultrasound and orbital computed tomography. A 10 ml volume of fresh peripheral blood provided the PBMCs. The source of this sequence is a woman aged 18-29 years with Graves' hyperthyroidism. This sequence joins TRBV20-1 and TRBJ1-2; 7 positions agree with TRBD1. The sequenced sample consisted of blood. CDR3 nucleotide sequence: TGCAGTGCTAGAAAGGACAGGAACTATGGCTACACCTTC. As protein: CSARKDRNYGYTF.